This TCR beta chain was captured in a study of shared clonotypes between healthy human individuals. Overall study: Those who served as donors were a couple of women and a few men between the ages of 18 and 49.

Comment on this clone: One end of the junction does not line up with germline, which may come from a read error.

Produced via immunoSEQ multiplex PCR; TCRdb's table is partial and in-frame only. Of approximately 400,000 clones in the sample, 95% to 97% are singletons; the top ten hold less than 0.35%. The CDR3 covers 20 residues. Germline V gene data show CDR1 as SSHAT and CDR2 as FNYEAQ (reference sequence). Material: memory CD8+ T cells sorted from blood. Subset denoted: CD45RO+ cells pooled with CCR7-negative TemRA cells. The origin of this receptor is a man aged 25-40 years in good health. The chain links TRBV7-7 to TRBJ2-2, with 12 bases matching TRBD2. The CDR3 nucleotides are TGTGCTAGCAGCTTAGCCCTACCCAGACTAGCGGGAGAACATGCCGGGGAGCTGTTTTTT. Encoded protein: CASSLALPRLAGEHAGELFF.